What follows are 4 T cell receptor beta chains derived from one specimen sequenced in a study of tumor-infiltrating lymphocytes in primary liver carcinoma. Unsorted bulk tissue, roughly 19-34 mg of it, served as the source for co-extraction of RNA and DNA. TCR beta cDNA came from about 0.55 ug total RNA, primed with a constant-region primer. It was through three nested multiplex PCR rounds of slightly modified ARM-PCR that TCR beta libraries arose. Primers for the first two PCR rounds were TRBV1-TRBV30 forward primers and a C-beta reverse primer (roughly 10 cycles per round). TCRdb called the multiplex PCR reads again in MiXCR, with one record for every CDR3 protein. The sample holds about 120,000 distinct CDR3 sequences, around 60% seen once. The source material was liver tumor tissue from sampling region 1. Subset: tumor region T1, superior pole. These receptors were collected from a woman aged 55-69 years with primary liver carcinoma and hepatitis B virus infection.

Regarding this clonotype: A clone one base away is much larger, so this may be a read error. This rearrangement joins TRBV28 to TRBJ2-5; the D gene is possibly TRBD2 (5 bases). The CDR3 runs to 17 residues. CDR1 MDHEN and CDR2 SYDVKM come from the germline V gene. In nucleotides, the CDR3 is TGTGCCAGCAGTTTGCAAACTAGAGGCGATCTCCAAGAGACCCTGTACTTC. Translating it yields CASSLQTRGDLQETLYF.

In regard to this clonotype: No conserved phenylalanine or tryptophan ends this CDR3, so it is likely a read error. This sequence joins TRBV12-3 or TRBV12-4 and TRBJ2-1, with 10 bases lining up with TRBD2. The CDR3 length is 15 residues. The CDR3 DNA is TGTGCCACCAGTTTGGGAGCGGGAGGGTACAATGAGCAGTTCTTG. Translated: CATSLGAGGYNEQFL.

Points on this clonotype: This may arise from a read error, as a much more abundant clone is one base away. The chain couples TRBV9 to TRBJ2-3; D is perhaps TRBD2 (6 bases). Germline assignment: CDR1 SGDLS and CDR2 YYNGEE. This CDR3 has 14 amino acids. This CDR3 reads CVSSVRGLGDTQYF. The CDR3 DNA is TGTGTCAGCAGCGTTCGGGGGTTGGGAGATACGCAGTATTTT.

Concerning this clonotype itself: At one end the junction does not follow the germline gene, possibly because of a read error. The chain employs TRBV11-2 and TRBJ2-3; D uncertain. Germline V gene lookup returns CDR1 SGHAT and CDR2 FQNNGV. This CDR3 contains 13 residues. The CDR3 nucleotides read TGCGCCAGCAGCTTAGGTCGAGGAGATACGCAGTGTTTT. The encoded protein is CASSLGRGDTQCF.